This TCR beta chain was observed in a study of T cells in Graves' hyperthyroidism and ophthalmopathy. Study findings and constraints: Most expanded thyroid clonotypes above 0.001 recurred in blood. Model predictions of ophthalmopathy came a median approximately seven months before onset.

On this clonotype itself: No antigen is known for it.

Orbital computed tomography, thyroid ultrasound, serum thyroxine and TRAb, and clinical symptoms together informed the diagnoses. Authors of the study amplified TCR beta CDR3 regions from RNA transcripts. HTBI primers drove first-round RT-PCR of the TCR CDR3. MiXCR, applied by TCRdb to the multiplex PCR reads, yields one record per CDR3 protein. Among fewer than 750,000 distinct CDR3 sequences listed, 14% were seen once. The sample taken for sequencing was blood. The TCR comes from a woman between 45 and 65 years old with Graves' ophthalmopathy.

CDR3 loop: CASSADGDRVDEAFF. Here the CDR3 DNA reads TGTGCCAGCAGTGCCGACGGCGACAGGGTGGATGAAGCTTTCTTT. The chain couples TRBV2 to TRBJ1-1, with 7 bases fitting TRBD1. CDR3 length: 15 amino acids. V shed 4 bases and J 7 bases; nucleotides not matched to a gene: 12. Germline values: CDR1 SNHLY, CDR2 FYNNEI.